Here is one T cell receptor (beta chain) with its context. This record comes from a study of shared clonotypes between healthy human individuals. Study in general: The composition of the donors was two women and a few men aged 18 to 49.

Generated by immunoSEQ multiplex PCR, the TCRdb table keeps only in-frame clones and is missing some. The sample yields under 550,000 clones, 90% to 96% seen once. This sequence originates from a woman in her 30s in good health. The sequencing sample was made of naive CD4+ T cells sorted from blood. Specified subset: CD45RA+ positively selected.

CDR3 protein: CSVGSQHRYEQYF. The CDR3 DNA reads as TGCAGCGTTGGATCACAACATCGCTACGAGCAGTACTTC. The chain combines TRBV29-1 with TRBJ2-7, with D hard to call. Germline V lookup: CDR1 SQVTM, CDR2 ANQGSEA. Trimming removed 4 bases from V and 3 bases from J, with 13 bases in between. This CDR3 is built from 13 residues.